This T cell receptor beta chain is drawn from a study of CD8 T cells in Susac syndrome. After extraction with the RNeasy kit, roughly 0.45 to 1 ug of the RNA was reverse transcribed using random hexamers. An immunoSEQ multiplex PCR amplified TCR beta CDR3 over 54 Vbeta and 13 Jbeta. Each CDR3 protein is one row after TCRdb ran MiXCR on the immunoSEQ multiplex PCR reads. Of approximately 150,000 distinct CDR3 sequences listed, approximately 95% were seen once; the top ten hold over 0.07%. This clonotype was observed once. The CDR3 runs to 14 residues. Trimming took off 7 bases at V and 6 bases at J, with 16 bases between the two ends. Germline assignment: CDR1 SNHLY and CDR2 FYNNEI. Sequencing of TCR beta was performed on blood CD8+ T cells and on blood CD4+ T cells. Controls comprised healthy donors matched for age and sex. It was negative isolation that provided the CD8+ and CD4+ T cells, whereas TEMRA cells were enriched by FACS.

The genes are TRBV2 and TRBJ1-5; D unresolved. The TCR sequence derives from a human donor in good health. The sample comprised CD4+ T cells from PBMCs. For the CDR3, the DNA is TGTGCCAGCACCCGAGGTAAAGGGAGTCAGCCCCAGCATTTT. Translation gives CASTRGKGSQPQHF.